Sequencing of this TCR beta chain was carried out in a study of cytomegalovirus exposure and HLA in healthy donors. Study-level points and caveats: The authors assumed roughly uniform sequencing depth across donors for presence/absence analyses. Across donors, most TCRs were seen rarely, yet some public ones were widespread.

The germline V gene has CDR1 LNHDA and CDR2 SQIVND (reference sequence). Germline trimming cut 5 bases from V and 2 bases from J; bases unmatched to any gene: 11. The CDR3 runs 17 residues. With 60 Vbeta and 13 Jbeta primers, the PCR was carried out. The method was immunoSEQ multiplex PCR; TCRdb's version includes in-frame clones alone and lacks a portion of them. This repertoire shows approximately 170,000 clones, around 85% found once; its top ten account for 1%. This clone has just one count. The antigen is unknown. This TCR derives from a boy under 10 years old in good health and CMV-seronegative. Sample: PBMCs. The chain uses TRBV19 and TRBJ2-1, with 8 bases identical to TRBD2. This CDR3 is CASSHPPSAGAYNEQFF. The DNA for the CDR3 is TGTGCCAGTAGTCACCCTCCCTCAGCGGGGGCCTACAATGAGCAGTTCTTC.